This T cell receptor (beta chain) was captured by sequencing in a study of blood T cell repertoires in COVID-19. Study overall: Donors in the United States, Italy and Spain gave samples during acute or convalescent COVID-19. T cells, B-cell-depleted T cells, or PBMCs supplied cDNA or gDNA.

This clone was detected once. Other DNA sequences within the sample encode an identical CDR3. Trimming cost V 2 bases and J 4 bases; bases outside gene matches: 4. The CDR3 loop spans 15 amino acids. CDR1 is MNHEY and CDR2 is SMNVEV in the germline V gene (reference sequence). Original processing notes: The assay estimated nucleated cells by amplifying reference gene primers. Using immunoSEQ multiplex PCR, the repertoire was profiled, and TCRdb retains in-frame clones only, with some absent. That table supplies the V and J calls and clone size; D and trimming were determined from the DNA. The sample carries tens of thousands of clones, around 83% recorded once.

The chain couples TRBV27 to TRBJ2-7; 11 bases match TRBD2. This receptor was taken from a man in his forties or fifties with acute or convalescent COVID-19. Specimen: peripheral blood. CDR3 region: CASSLLLAGVYEQYF. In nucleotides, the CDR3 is TGTGCCAGCAGTTTACTACTAGCGGGAGTATACGAGCAGTACTTC.